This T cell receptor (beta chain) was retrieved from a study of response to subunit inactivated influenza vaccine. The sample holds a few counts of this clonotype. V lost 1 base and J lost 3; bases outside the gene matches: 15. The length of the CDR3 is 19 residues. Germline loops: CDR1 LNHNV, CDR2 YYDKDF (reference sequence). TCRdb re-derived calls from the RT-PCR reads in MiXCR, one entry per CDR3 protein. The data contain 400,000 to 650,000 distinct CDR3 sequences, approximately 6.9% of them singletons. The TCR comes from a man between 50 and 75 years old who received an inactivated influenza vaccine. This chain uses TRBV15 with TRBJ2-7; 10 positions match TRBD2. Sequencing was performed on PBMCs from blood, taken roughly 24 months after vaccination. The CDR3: CATSRVLGLAGEIDYEQYF. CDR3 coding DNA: TGTGCCACCAGCAGAGTGTTAGGGCTAGCGGGAGAGATCGACTACGAGCAGTACTTC.